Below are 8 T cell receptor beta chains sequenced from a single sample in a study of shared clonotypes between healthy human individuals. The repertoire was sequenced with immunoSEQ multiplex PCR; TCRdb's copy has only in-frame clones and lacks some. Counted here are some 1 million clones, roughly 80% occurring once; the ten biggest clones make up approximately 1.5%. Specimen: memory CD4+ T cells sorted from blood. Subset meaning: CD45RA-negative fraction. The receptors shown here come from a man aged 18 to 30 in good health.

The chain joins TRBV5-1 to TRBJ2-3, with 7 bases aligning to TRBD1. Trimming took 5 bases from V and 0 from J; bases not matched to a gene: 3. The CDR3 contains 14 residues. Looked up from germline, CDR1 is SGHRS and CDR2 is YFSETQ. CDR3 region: CASRGQYSTDTQYF. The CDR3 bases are TGCGCCAGCAGGGGACAGTATAGCACAGATACGCAGTATTTT. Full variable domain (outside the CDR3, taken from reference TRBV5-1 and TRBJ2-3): KAGVTQTPRYLIKTRGQQVTLSCSPISGHRSVSWYQQTPGQGLQFLFEYFSETQRNKGNFPGRFSGRQFSNSRSEMNVSTLELGDSALYLCASRGQYSTDTQYFGPGTRLTVL.

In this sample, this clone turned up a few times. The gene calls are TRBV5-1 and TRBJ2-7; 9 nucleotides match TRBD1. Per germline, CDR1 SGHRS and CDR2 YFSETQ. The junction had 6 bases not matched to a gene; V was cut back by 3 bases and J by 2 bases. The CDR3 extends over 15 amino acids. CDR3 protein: CASSWTGVGPYEQYF. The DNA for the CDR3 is TGCGCCAGCAGCTGGACAGGGGTTGGTCCCTACGAGCAGTACTTC.

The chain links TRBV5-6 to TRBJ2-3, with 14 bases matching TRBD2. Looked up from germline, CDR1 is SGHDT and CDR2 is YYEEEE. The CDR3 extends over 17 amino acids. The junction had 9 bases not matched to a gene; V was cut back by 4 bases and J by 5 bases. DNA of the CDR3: TGTGCCAGCAGCCGGACTAGCGGGAGGAGAGGGGAAGATACGCAGTATTTT. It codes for CASSRTSGRRGEDTQYF.

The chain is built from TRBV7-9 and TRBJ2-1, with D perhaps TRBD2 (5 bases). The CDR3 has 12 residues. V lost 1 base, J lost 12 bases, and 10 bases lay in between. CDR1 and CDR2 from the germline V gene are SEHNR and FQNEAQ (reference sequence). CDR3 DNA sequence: TGTGCCAGCAGCTTAGACACTGGAGGGCAGTTCTTC. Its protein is CASSLDTGGQFF. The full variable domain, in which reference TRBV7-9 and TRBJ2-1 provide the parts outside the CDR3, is DTGVSQNPRHKITKRGQNVTFRCDPISEHNRLYWYRQTLGQGPEFLTYFQNEAQLEKSRLLSDRFSAERPKGSFSTLEIQRTEQGDSAMYLCASSLDTGGQFFGPGTRLTVL.

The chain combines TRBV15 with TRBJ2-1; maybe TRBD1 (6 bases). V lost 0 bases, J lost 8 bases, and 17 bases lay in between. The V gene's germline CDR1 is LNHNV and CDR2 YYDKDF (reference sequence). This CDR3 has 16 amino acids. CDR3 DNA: TGTGCCACCAGCAGAGATCTGGGGGCGGCAGGAGATGAGCAGTTCTTC. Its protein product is CATSRDLGAAGDEQFF. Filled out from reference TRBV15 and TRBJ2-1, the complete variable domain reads DAMVIQNPRYQVTQFGKPVTLSCSQTLNHNVMYWYQQKSSQAPKLLFHYYDKDFNNEADTPDNFQSRRPNTSFCFLDIRSPGLGDTAMYLCATSRDLGAAGDEQFFGPGTRLTVL.

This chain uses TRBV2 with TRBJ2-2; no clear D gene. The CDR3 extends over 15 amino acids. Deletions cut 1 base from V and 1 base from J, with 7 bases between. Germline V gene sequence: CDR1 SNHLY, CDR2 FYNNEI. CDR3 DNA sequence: TGTGCCAGCAGTGAAGGTGGGCGGAACACCGGGGAGCTGTTTTTT. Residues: CASSEGGRNTGELFF.

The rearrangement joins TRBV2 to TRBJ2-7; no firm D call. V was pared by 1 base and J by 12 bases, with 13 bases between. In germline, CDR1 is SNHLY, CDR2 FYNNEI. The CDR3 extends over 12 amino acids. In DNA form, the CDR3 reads TGTGCCAGCAGTGAAGTGTCAGGACCTCCGTACTTC. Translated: CASSEVSGPPYF.

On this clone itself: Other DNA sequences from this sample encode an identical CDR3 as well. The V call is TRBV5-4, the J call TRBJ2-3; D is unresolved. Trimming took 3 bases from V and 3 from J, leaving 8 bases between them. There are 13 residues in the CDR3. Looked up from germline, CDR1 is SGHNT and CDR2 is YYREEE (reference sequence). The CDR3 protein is CASSYRETDTQYF. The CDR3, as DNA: TGTGCCAGCAGCTATAGGGAAACAGATACGCAGTATTTT.